This TCR beta chain was recorded in a study of blood T cell repertoires in COVID-19. At the level of the study: Sample material is recorded as cDNA or gDNA derived from T cells, B-cell-depleted T cells, or PBMCs.

Some clones are missing from TCRdb's copy, which holds only in-frame ones; the method was immunoSEQ multiplex PCR. This repertoire shows around 190,000 clones, roughly nine tenths found once; its top ten account for about 20%. The sample consisted of peripheral blood. This receptor was identified in an older man with active or convalescent COVID-19.

Written as DNA, the CDR3 is TGTGCCAGCAGCCTCACTCACGGTACCCCCCAGCCCCAGCATTTT. Its protein is CASSLTHGTPQPQHF. The chain recombines TRBV7-2 with TRBJ1-5; no definite D call. The germline CDR1 and CDR2 sequences are SGHTA and FQGNSA. V was pared by 5 bases and J by 7 bases, with 18 bases between. The CDR3 contains 15 residues.